This TCR beta chain was recovered during a study of T cell responses to AZD1222 COVID-19 vaccine. V shed 5 bases and J 0 bases; nucleotides not matched to a gene: 10. There are 18 residues in the CDR3. Germline V gives CDR1 WSHSY, CDR2 SAAADI. Comments on this clone: The target antigen is unknown.

Study-wide findings and caveats: Spike-specific TCR breadth and depth grew following two AZD1222 doses. Spike was spanned by vaccine-associated CD4 TCRs, which were dominant at 160-218 and 743-854. Of the AZD1222 recipients, only 5 or 6 were seropositive at baseline. The peak T cell response came first, and repertoires were sampled only after it.

TCRdb's table, derived via immunoSEQ multiplex PCR, lists solely in-frame clones and lacks some. The sample includes around 44,000 clones, 70% to 90% of them seen just once. This sequence originates from an adult who received the AZD1222 COVID-19 vaccine. The source was peripheral blood, collected 28 days after the second AZD1222 dose. The chain has TRBV10-2 and TRBJ2-2; 9 bases fit TRBD2. The CDR3 protein is CASSIPAGGSSNTGELFF. The CDR3 DNA reads as TGCGCCAGCAGTATTCCAGCGGGAGGATCCTCGAACACCGGGGAGCTGTTTTTT.